A single sample gave rise to the 16 T cell receptor beta chains below, sequenced in a study of T cell repertoires in cytomegalovirus infection. For these receptors, no antigen is known. TCRdb ran MiXCR on the reads and lists one entry per CDR3 protein. The sample lists around 800,000 distinct CDR3 sequences; approximately 32% were seen once. The source material was cultured CD8+ T cells from PBMCs, sampled from culture after CMV antigen stimulation. These receptors were collected from a human donor in good health (CMV status not recorded). Some clones in this sample may be carry-over from other donors' samples.

The chain recombines TRBV6-5 with TRBJ2-3; 10 bases are shared with TRBD2. Germline values: CDR1 MNHEY, CDR2 SVGAGI. V was pared by 6 bases and J by 7 bases, with 7 bases of the junction left unmatched. There are 14 residues in the CDR3. CDR3 sequence: CASRSGGALNTQYF. As DNA, the CDR3 is TGTGCCAGCAGAAGCGGGGGGGCCTTAAATACGCAGTATTTT.

In this sample, this clonotype turned up many times. The chain recombines TRBV7-8 with TRBJ1-5, with 7 bases lining up with TRBD1. V shed 4 bases and J 1 base; nucleotides not matched to a gene: 1. The germline CDR1 and CDR2 sequences are SGHVS and FQNEAQ. This CDR3 is 14 amino acids long. CDR3 sequence: CASSSDRSNQPQHF. Written as DNA, the CDR3 is TGTGCCAGCAGCTCGGACAGGAGCAATCAGCCCCAGCATTTT.

The V gene is TRBV18, the J gene TRBJ1-5; 9 bases map to TRBD1. CDR1 is KGHSH and CDR2 is LQKENI in the germline V gene. The junction had 5 bases not matched to a gene; V was cut back by 5 bases and J by 6 bases. This CDR3 spans 14 amino acids. In DNA form, the CDR3 reads TGTGCCAGCTCATGGGACAGGGTGGGTCAGCCCCAGCATTTT. Translated, it gives CASSWDRVGQPQHF.

This clonotype was seen more than once but under ten times. V gene TRBV4-2 combines with J gene TRBJ2-3, with D uncertain. This CDR3 region has 14 residues. Germline assignment: CDR1 LGHNA and CDR2 YNFKEQ. V lost 1 base and J lost 1, with 6 bases in between. CDR3 nucleotide sequence: TGTGCCAGCAGCCAAGTTCCGGGCACAGATACGCAGTATTTT. Its translation is CASSQVPGTDTQYF.

The rearrangement joins TRBV13 to TRBJ1-4; 7 positions match TRBD1. J was trimmed by 4 bases and V by 5 bases; bases with no gene match: 10. Per germline, CDR1 PRHDT and CDR2 FYEKMQ (reference sequence). This CDR3 region has 16 residues. DNA of the CDR3: TGTGCCAGCAGCCCGCGGGGGACAGCGTATAATGAAAAACTGTTTTTT. Translation gives CASSPRGTAYNEKLFF.

V and J are TRBV7-6 and TRBJ2-7; no reliable D call. Trimming shortened V by 1 base and J by 7 bases, and 8 bases separated the two germline ends. The germline gives CDR1 SGHVS, CDR2 FNYEAQ. CDR3 length equals 12 residues. CDR3 sequence reads: CASSLGEREQYF. For the CDR3, the DNA is TGTGCCAGCAGCTTAGGTGAACGGGAGCAGTACTTC.

This chain joins TRBV4-3 and TRBJ1-2; TRBD1 aligns across 10 bases. Per germline, CDR1 LGHNA and CDR2 YSLEER. The CDR3 has 17 amino acids. Germline trimming cut 1 base from V and 4 bases from J; bases unmatched to any gene: 9. In DNA form, the CDR3 reads TGCGCCAGCAGCCAAGTAGTCTGGGACAGGGGTAGCTATGGCTACACCTTC. Its protein product is CASSQVVWDRGSYGYTF.

This sequence joins TRBV15 and TRBJ1-4; D is undetermined. With 5 bases removed from V and 13 bases from J, the gap between germline ends came to 14 bases. The CDR3 is 12 amino acids. The germline V gene encodes CDR1 LNHNV and CDR2 YYDKDF (reference sequence). For the CDR3, the DNA is TGTGCCACCAGCCCGCCGTCAAACCCACTGTTTTTT. Its protein product is CATSPPSNPLFF.

In this sample, this clonotype turned up a few times. The rearrangement links TRBV12-3 or TRBV12-4 to TRBJ2-3; D is unclear. V shed 5 bases and J shed 6 bases, with 15 bases lying between them. The CDR3 is 14 amino acids. CDR3: CASSPWETADTQYF. DNA of the CDR3: TGTGCCAGCAGTCCTTGGGAAACGGCGGATACGCAGTATTTT.

Only a few counts were recorded for this clonotype. This chain uses TRBV4-3 with TRBJ1-1; no firm D call. The V end lost 1 base, the J end lost 0 bases, and 9 bases lay between the germline ends. This CDR3 has 15 amino acids. The germline CDR1 and CDR2 sequences are LGHNA and YSLEER. Here the CDR3 reads CASSQVGEMNTEAFF. The CDR3 bases are TGCGCCAGCAGCCAAGTTGGGGAAATGAACACTGAAGCTTTCTTT.

V and J are TRBV29-1 and TRBJ1-1; D may be TRBD1 (5 bases). The CDR3 covers 14 residues. Trimming removed 5 bases from V and 0 bases from J, with 13 bases in between. CDR1 is SQVTM and CDR2 is ANQGSEA in the germline V gene. The CDR3 DNA sequence: TGCAGCGTTTCTTCGACAGTAATGAACACTGAAGCTTTCTTT. As protein: CSVSSTVMNTEAFF. The full variable domain, in which reference TRBV29-1 and TRBJ1-1 provide the parts outside the CDR3, is SAVISQKPSRDICQRGTSLTIQCQVDSQVTMMFWYRQQPGQSLTLIATANQGSEATYESGFVIDKFPISRPNLTFSTLTVSNMSPEDSSIYLCSVSSTVMNTEAFFGQGTRLTVV.

As to this clonotype: The germline gene is not matched at one end of the junction; a read error may be the cause. The chain couples TRBV5-5 to TRBJ1-2, with TRBD1 matching over 7 bases. Germline assignment: CDR1 SGHKS and CDR2 YYEKEE (reference sequence). The length of the CDR3 is 14 residues. CDR3 loop: CTSSWGTAFQGYTF. Written as DNA, the CDR3 is TGTACCAGCAGCTGGGGGACAGCTTTCCAAGGCTACACCTTC.

With regard to this clonotype: Compared with germline, one end of the junction differs, possibly owing to a read error. The J gene is TRBJ1-1, the V gene TRBV9, with D unclear. In germline, CDR1 is SGDLS, CDR2 YYNGEE. CDR3 length: 14 amino acids. The CDR3 protein is CASSVSLGNPEAFF. CDR3 bases: TGTGCCAGCAGCGTATCGCTGGGGAACCCTGAAGCTTTCTTT.

The chain combines TRBV9 with TRBJ1-1; perhaps TRBD1 as D (5 bases). The CDR3 is made up of 15 amino acids. In germline, CDR1 is SGDLS, CDR2 YYNGEE. V was pared by 2 bases and J by 0 bases, with 11 bases between. CDR3 coding DNA: TGTGCCAGCAGCGTCGGGGGAGCTATGAACACTGAAGCTTTCTTT. Protein sequence: CASSVGGAMNTEAFF.

This clonotype was counted between two and nine times. This rearrangement joins TRBV28 to TRBJ2-5, with 7 bases fitting TRBD1. In germline, CDR1 is MDHEN, CDR2 SYDVKM. This CDR3 region has 14 residues. V lost 6 bases and J lost 3; bases outside the gene matches: 7. The CDR3 DNA is TGTGCCAGCAGGATCACACAGGGGAAAGAGACCCAGTACTTC. Protein: CASRITQGKETQYF.

This clonotype was seen more than once but under ten times. The rearrangement uses TRBV5-4 and TRBJ1-2; D unresolved. The CDR3 extends over 15 amino acids. Trimming removed 2 bases from V and 1 base from J, with 12 bases in between. CDR1 SGHNT and CDR2 YYREEE come from the germline V gene (reference sequence). The CDR3 here is CASSFFGVHNYGYTF. CDR3 sequence (DNA): TGTGCCAGCAGCTTTTTCGGGGTCCATAACTATGGCTACACCTTC.